This T cell receptor (beta chain) was found in a study of cytomegalovirus exposure and HLA in healthy donors. Study-wide points: In a later analysis, at a false discovery rate of 0.05, under 20,000 TCR beta sequences were associated with HLA alleles.

About this clone itself: What it binds is not known.

The primer mix had 60 Vbeta and 13 Jbeta primers. The protocol was immunoSEQ multiplex PCR, while the TCRdb copy is restricted to in-frame clones and leaves out a portion. Found here are about 220,000 clones, around 80% of them singletons; the top ten hold roughly 0.71%. CDR3 size: 16 residues. Germline-derived CDR1 and CDR2 are SEHNR and FQNEAQ (reference sequence). The junction had 12 bases not matched to a gene; V was cut back by 5 bases and J by 5 bases. The rearrangement links TRBV7-9 to TRBJ2-5; TRBD2 aligns across 9 bases. The sequence was obtained from a boy younger than 10 in good health and CMV-seronegative. Material: PBMCs. The chain's CDR3 is CASSGTLAGGEETQYF. CDR3 nucleotide sequence: TGTGCCAGCAGCGGAACTCTGGCGGGAGGGGAGGAGACCCAGTACTTC.